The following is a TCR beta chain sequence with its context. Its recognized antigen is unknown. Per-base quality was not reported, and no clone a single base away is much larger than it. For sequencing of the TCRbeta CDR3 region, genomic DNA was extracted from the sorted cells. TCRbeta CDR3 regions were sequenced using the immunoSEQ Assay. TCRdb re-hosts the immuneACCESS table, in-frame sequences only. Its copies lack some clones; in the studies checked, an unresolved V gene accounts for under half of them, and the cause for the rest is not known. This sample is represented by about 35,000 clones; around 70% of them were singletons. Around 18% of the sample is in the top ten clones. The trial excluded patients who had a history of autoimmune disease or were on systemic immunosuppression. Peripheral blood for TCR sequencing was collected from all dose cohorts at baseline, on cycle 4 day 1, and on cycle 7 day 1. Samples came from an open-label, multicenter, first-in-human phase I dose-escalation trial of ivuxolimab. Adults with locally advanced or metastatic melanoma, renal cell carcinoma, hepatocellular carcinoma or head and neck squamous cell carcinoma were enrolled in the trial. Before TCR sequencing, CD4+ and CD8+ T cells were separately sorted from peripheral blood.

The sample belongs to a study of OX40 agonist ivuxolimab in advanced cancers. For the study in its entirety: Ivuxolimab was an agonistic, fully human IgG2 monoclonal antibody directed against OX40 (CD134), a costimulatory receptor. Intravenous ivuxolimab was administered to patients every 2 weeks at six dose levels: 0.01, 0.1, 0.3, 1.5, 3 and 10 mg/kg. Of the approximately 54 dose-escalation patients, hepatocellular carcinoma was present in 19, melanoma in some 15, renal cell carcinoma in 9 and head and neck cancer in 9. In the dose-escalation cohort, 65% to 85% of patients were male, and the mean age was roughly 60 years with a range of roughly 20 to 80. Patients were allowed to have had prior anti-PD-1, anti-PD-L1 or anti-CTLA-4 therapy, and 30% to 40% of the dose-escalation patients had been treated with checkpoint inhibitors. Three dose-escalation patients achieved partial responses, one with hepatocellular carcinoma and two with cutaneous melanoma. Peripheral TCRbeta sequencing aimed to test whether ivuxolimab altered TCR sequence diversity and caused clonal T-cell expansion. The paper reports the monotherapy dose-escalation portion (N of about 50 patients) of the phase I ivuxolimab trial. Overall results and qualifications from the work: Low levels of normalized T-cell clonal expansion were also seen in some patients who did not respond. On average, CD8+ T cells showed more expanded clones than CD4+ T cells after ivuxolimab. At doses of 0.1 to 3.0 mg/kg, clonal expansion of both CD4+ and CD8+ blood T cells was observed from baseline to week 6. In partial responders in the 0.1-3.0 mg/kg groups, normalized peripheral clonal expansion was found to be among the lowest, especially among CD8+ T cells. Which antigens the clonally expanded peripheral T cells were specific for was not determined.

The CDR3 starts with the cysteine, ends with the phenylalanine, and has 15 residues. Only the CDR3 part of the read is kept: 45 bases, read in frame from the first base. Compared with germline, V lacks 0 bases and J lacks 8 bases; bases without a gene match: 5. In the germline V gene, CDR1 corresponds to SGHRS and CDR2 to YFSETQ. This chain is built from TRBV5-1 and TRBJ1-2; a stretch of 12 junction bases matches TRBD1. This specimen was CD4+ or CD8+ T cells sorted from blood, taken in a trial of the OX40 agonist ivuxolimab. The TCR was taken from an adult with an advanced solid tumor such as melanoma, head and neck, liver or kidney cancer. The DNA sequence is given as TGCGCCAGCAGCTTGGAGGGACAGGGGGCCGGAGGCTACACCTTC. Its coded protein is CASSLEGQGAGGYTF.